Below are 3 T cell receptor beta chains sequenced from a single sample in a study of CD8 T cells in ankylosing spondylitis. General study points: A motif of 7 to 9 highly homologous TCR beta variants was seen as apparently characteristic of ankylosing spondylitis blood.

Antigen specificity for these receptors is unknown. Using its own MiXCR run on the 5' RACE reads, TCRdb lists one record per CDR3 protein. The sample shows a few hundred thousand distinct CDR3 sequences, 15% to 20% of them seen only once. Input material: blood, either unsorted or a sorted T cell fraction (not recorded which). Every receptor here comes from a male donor with ankylosing spondylitis.

This clonotype was seen at least ten times. The V and J genes are TRBV12-3 or TRBV12-4 and TRBJ1-5; D perhaps matches TRBD1 (5 bases). The CDR3 length is 12 residues. Trimming took off 6 bases at V and 5 bases at J, with 8 bases between the two ends. The CDR3, as DNA: TGTGCCAGCAGGACGACAGATCAGCCCCAGCATTTT. Translating it yields CASRTTDQPQHF.

This clonotype was counted at least ten times. The chain uses TRBV12-3 or TRBV12-4 and TRBJ2-3; unclear D gene. CDR3 length: 17 amino acids. V lost 3 bases and J lost 0, with 16 bases in between. CDR3 loop: CASSLRAAGLSTDTQYF. For the CDR3, the DNA is TGTGCCAGCAGTTTGCGTGCGGCAGGCCTTAGCACAGATACGCAGTATTTT.

Here the CDR3 DNA reads TGTGCCAGCAGCTTGGCTGCTAGCGGGACTTACAATGAGCAGTTCTTC. Translated, it gives CASSLAASGTYNEQFF. The chain links TRBV5-5 to TRBJ2-1; TRBD2 matches 9 bases. CDR1 SGHKS and CDR2 YYEKEE come from the germline V gene (reference sequence). CDR3 length: 16 residues. V shed 0 bases and J 4 bases; nucleotides not matched to a gene: 5.